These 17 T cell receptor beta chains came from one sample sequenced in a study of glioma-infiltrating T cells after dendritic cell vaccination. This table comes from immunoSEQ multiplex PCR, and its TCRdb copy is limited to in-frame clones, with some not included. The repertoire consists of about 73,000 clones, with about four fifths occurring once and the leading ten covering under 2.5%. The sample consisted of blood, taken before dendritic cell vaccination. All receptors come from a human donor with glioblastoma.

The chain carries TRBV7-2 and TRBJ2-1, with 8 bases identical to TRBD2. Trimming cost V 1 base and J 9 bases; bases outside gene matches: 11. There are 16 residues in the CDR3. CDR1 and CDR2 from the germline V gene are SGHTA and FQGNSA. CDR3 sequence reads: CASSLGWTRGVVEQFF. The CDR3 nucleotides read TGTGCCAGCAGCTTAGGTTGGACGCGGGGGGTAGTTGAGCAGTTCTTC.

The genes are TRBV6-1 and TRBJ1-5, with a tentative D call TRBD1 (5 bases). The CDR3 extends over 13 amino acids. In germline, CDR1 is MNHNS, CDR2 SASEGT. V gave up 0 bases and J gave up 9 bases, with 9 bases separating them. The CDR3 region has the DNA TGTGCCAGCAGTGAAGCGCGGGGCCTGCCCCAGCATTTT. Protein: CASSEARGLPQHF.

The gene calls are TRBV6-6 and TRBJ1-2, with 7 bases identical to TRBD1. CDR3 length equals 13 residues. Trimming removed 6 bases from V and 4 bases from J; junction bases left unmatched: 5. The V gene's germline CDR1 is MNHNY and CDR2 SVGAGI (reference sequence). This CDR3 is CASSDRDGYGYTF. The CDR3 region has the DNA TGTGCCAGCAGCGACAGGGATGGCTATGGCTACACCTTC.

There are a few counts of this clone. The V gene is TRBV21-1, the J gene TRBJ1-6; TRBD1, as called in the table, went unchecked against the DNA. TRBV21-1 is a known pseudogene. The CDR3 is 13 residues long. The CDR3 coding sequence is TGTGCCAGACGGACAGGGATTAATTCACCCCTCCACTTT. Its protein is CARRTGINSPLHF.

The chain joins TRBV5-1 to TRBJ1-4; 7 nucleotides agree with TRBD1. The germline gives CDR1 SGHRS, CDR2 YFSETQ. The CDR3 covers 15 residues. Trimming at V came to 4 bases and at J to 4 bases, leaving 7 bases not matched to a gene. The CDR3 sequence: CASSPRQGYNEKLFF. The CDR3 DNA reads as TGCGCCAGCAGCCCCCGACAGGGTTATAATGAAAAACTGTTTTTT.

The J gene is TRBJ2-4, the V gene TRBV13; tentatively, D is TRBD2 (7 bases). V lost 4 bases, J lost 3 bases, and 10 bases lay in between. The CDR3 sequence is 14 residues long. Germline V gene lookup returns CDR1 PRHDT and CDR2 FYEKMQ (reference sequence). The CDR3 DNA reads TGTGCCAGCAGCTCAGGGGAGGGCAAAAACATTCAGTACTTC. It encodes CASSSGEGKNIQYF. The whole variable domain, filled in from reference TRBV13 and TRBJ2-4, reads AAGVIQSPRHLIKEKRETATLKCYPIPRHDTVYWYQQGPGQDPQFLISFYEKMQSDKGSIPDRFSAQQFSDYHSELNMSSLELGDSALYFCASSSGEGKNIQYFGAGTRLSVL.

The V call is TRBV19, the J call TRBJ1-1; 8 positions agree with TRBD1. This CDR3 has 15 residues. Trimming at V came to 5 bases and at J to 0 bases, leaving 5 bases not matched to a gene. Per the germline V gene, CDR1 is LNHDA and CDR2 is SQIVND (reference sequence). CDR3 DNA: TGTGCCAGTAGTGGACAGGGAGGAGTGAACACTGAAGCTTTCTTT. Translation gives CASSGQGGVNTEAFF.

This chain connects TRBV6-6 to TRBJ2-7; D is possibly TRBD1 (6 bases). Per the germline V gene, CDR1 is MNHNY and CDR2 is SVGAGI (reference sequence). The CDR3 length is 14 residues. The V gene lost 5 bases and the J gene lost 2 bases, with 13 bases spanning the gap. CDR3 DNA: TGTGCCAGCAGTGTGGACAGCCTAGCCTACGAGCAGTACTTC. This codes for CASSVDSLAYEQYF.

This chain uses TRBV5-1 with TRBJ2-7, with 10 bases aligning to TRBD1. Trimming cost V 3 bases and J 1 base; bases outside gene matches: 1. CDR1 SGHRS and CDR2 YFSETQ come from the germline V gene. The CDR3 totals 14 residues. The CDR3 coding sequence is TGCGCCAGCAGCTGGACAGGGGGGTCCTACGAGCAGTACGTC. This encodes CASSWTGGSYEQYV.

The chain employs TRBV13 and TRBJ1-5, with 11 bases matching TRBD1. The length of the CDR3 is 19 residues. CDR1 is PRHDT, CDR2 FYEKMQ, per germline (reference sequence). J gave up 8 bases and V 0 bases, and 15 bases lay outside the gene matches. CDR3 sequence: CASSLGGGQGAPNGKPQHF. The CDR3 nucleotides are TGTGCCAGCAGCTTAGGGGGCGGACAGGGGGCCCCAAATGGGAAGCCCCAGCATTTT. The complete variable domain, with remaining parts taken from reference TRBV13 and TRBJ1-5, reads AAGVIQSPRHLIKEKRETATLKCYPIPRHDTVYWYQQGPGQDPQFLISFYEKMQSDKGSIPDRFSAQQFSDYHSELNMSSLELGDSALYFCASSLGGGQGAPNGKPQHFGDGTRLSIL.

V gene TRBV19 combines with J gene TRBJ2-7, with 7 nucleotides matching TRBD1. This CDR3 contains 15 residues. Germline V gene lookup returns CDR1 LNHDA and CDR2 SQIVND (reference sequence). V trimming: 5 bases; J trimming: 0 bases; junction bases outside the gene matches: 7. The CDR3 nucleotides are TGTGCCAGTAGTCAGACAGGGTTCACCTCCTACGAGCAGTACTTC. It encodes CASSQTGFTSYEQYF. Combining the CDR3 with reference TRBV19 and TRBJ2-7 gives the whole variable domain DGGITQSPKYLFRKEGQNVTLSCEQNLNHDAMYWYRQDPGQGLRLIYYSQIVNDFQKGDIAEGYSVSREKKESFPLTVTSAQKNPTAFYLCASSQTGFTSYEQYFGPGTRLTVT.

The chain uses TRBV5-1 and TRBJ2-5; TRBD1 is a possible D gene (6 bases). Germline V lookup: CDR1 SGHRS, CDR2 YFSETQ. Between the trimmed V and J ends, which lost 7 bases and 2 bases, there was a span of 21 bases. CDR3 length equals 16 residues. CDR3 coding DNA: TGCGCCAGCGTACCTGGGGGCGCGGGTTATCAAGAGACCCAGTACTTC. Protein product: CASVPGGAGYQETQYF.

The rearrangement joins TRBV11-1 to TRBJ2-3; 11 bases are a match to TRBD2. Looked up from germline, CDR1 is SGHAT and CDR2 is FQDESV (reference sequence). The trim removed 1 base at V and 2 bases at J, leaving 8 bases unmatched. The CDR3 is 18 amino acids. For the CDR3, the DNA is TGTGCCAGCAGCTTAGGAACTACTAGCGGGAGATTCACAGATACGCAGTATTTT. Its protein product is CASSLGTTSGRFTDTQYF. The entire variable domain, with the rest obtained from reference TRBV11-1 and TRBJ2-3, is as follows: EAEVAQSPRYKITEKSQAVAFWCDPISGHATLYWYRQILGQGPELLVQFQDESVVDDSQLPKDRFSAERLKGVDSTLKIQPAELGDSAMYLCASSLGTTSGRFTDTQYFGPGTRLTVL.

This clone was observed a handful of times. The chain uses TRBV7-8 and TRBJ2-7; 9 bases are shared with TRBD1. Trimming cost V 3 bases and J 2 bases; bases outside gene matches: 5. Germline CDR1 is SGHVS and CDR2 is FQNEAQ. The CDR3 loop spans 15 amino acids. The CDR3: CASSLGQGETYEQYF. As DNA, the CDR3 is TGTGCCAGCAGCTTGGGACAGGGCGAGACCTACGAGCAGTACTTC.

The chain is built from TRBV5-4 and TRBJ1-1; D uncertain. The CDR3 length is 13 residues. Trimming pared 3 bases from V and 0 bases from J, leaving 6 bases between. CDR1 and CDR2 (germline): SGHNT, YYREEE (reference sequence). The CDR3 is CASSSTVNTEAFF. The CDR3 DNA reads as TGTGCCAGCAGCTCTACGGTGAACACTGAAGCTTTCTTT. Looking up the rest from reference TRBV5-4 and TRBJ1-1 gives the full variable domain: ETGVTQSPTHLIKTRGQQVTLRCSSQSGHNTVSWYQQALGQGPQFIFQYYREEENGRGNFPPRFSGLQFPNYSSELNVNALELDDSALYLCASSSTVNTEAFFGQGTRLTVV.

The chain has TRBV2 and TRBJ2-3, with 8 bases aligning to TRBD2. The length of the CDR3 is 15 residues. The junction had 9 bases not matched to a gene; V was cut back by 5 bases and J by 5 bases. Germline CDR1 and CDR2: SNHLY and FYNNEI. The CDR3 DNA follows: TGTGCCAGCAGTACCGTAGCGGGGCGGGGAGATACGCAGTATTTT. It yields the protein CASSTVAGRGDTQYF.

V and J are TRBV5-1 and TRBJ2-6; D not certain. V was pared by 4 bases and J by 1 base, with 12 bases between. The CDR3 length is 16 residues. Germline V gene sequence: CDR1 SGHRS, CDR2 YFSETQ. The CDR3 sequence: CASSPSPRSGANVLTF. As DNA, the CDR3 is TGCGCCAGCAGCCCCTCGCCGCGATCTGGGGCCAACGTCCTGACTTTC.